This is a list of T cell receptor beta chains from one sample in a study of T cell clones after liver transplantation. TCRdb's table, derived via immunoSEQ multiplex PCR, lists solely in-frame clones and lacks some. In the table there are 24,000 or so clones, more than 60% of which are singletons. Sequenced material: CD4+ T cells from blood, taken before liver transplant. These receptors were collected from a human donor who received a liver transplant. The CDR3 runs from the conserved cysteine through the conserved F or W. A D gene is named only where the DNA matches it firmly. Size tells how often a clone was seen (once, few, many) or the class of an expanded clone, and some rows leave it out.

TGTGCCAGCAGCTCCAACACCGGGGAGCTGTTTTTT,CASSSNTGELFF,TRBJ2-2,TRBV7-8,NA,NA
TGTGCCAGCAGCTTAGGGAGCGGTAGCGGGGAAGAGACCCAGTACTTC,CASSLGSGSGEETQYF,TRBJ2-5,TRBV11-3,TRBD2,NA
TGTGCCAGCAGTTCCATGATGAACACTGAAGCTTTCTTT,CASSSMMNTEAFF,TRBJ1-1,TRBV6-5,NA,medium-sized
TGTGCCAGCAGCCAAGATGTGACCAAACCTAACTATGGCTACACCTTC,CASSQDVTKPNYGYTF,TRBJ1-2,TRBV4-2,NA,NA
TGTGCCAGCAGCGCGACAGGAGGCGGTGAAAAACTGTTTTTT,CASSATGGGEKLFF,TRBJ1-4,TRBV14,NA,NA
TGTGCCAGCAGTGAAGCGTTAGCGGGGGGAACTAGCACAGATACGCAGTATTTT,CASSEALAGGTSTDTQYF,TRBJ2-3,TRBV2,TRBD2,NA
TGTGCCTGGGATCGTAGAATGAACACTGAAGCTTTCTTT,CAWDRRMNTEAFF,TRBJ1-1,TRBV30,NA,NA
TGTGCCAGCAGCCCTGGGTTGAGCGGCAACACAGATACGCAGTATTTT,CASSPGLSGNTDTQYF,TRBJ2-3,TRBV7-2,NA,NA
TGTGCCAGTAGGCGGGAGGACTCCGGTTCACCCCTCCACTTT,CASRREDSGSPLHF,TRBJ1-6,TRBV19,NA,NA
TGTGCCAGCAGTGACGGGCTTGCTGGAAACACCATATATTTT,CASSDGLAGNTIYF,TRBJ1-3,TRBV2,NA,NA
TGTGCCAGCAGCTTACTGAGCACTGAAGCTTTCTTT,CASSLLSTEAFF,TRBJ1-1,TRBV7-9,NA,NA
TGTGCCAGTAGTTCCACCGCAGGGGACTATGGCTACACCTTC,CASSSTAGDYGYTF,TRBJ1-2,TRBV19,NA,NA
TGTGCCAGCTCACCTATTGACGGACCGGGCACTGAAGCTTTCTTT,CASSPIDGPGTEAFF,TRBJ1-1,TRBV18,NA,few
TGTGCCTGGAGTGCGAGGGGAATCGTCAATGAGCAGTTCTTC,CAWSARGIVNEQFF,TRBJ2-1,TRBV30,NA,few
TGTGCCAGCAGCGCCAGACAGGCAGGCGAGCAGTACTTC,CASSARQAGEQYF,TRBJ2-7,TRBV7-2,NA,NA
TGTGCCACCAGCAGATACCAAGAGACCCAGTACTTC,CATSRYQETQYF,TRBJ2-5,TRBV15,NA,NA
TGTGCCAGCAGCTCCCCCCCAGGGGAAGAGACCCAGTACTTC,CASSSPPGEETQYF,TRBJ2-5,TRBV5-6,NA,NA
TGTGCCAGCAGTTATGCTGGCAGGGAGGATTATGGCTACACCTTC,CASSYAGREDYGYTF,TRBJ1-2,TRBV6-5,NA,NA
TGTGCCAGCAGTAGGGGGCAGCTCTATGGCTACACCTTC,CASSRGQLYGYTF,TRBJ1-2,TRBV28,TRBD1,NA
TGTGCCAGCAGCCCCCCGGCAGCAGCGGCCTACGAGCAGTACTTC,CASSPPAAAAYEQYF,TRBJ2-7,TRBV7-2,NA,few
TGTGCCAGCAGCCGTGGGGGCAGCAGTCCCAATCAGCCCCAGCATTTT,CASSRGGSSPNQPQHF,TRBJ1-5,TRBV28,NA,NA
TGCAGCGTGAACGGGGGAGAGACCCAGTACTTC,CSVNGGETQYF,TRBJ2-5,TRBV29-1,NA,NA
TGTGCCAGCAGCTTAGTAGGCCAGCCCCAGCATTTT,CASSLVGQPQHF,TRBJ1-5,TRBV7-2,NA,few
TGTGCCTCTGGGGGGCGGTATAATTCACCCCTCCACTTT,CASGGRYNSPLHF,TRBJ1-6,TRBV21-1,NA,NA
TGTGCCAGCAGTGAAGGGCCTAGCTCCTACGAGCAGTACTTC,CASSEGPSSYEQYF,TRBJ2-7,TRBV6-1,NA,NA